What follows are 27 T cell receptor beta chains derived from one specimen sequenced in a study of T cells after yellow fever vaccination. One entry per CDR3 protein results from TCRdb running MiXCR on the 5' RACE reads. The sample comprises 20,000 to 25,000 distinct CDR3 sequences, 3% to 4% of which are singletons, and approximately 0.96% rests with the top ten. The sample in question was PBMCs, either bulk or a sorted T-cell subset (CD4+, CD8+, memory, or dextramer-sorted; not recorded which), obtained around 45 days after the first yellow fever vaccination. These receptors were obtained from a man aged 18-30 years who received the YFV17D yellow fever vaccine.

This clonotype has ten or more counts. The chain links TRBV5-5 to TRBJ2-2; D is uncertain. V dropped 1 base and J dropped 0 bases, with 7 bases sitting between them. CDR1 and CDR2 (germline): SGHKS, YYEKEE (reference sequence). This CDR3 has 15 residues. The CDR3 DNA reads as TGTGCCAGCAGCTTGTGGCTGGCGAACACCGGGGAGCTGTTTTTT. Protein sequence: CASSLWLANTGELFF.

This clonotype appeared many times. This chain uses TRBV6-6 with TRBJ1-1; D perhaps matches TRBD1 (5 bases). V lost 3 bases, J lost 13 bases, and 12 bases lay in between. CDR1 and CDR2 from the germline V gene are MNHNY and SVGAGI (reference sequence). This CDR3 comprises 11 residues. The CDR3 coding sequence is TGTGCCAGCAGTTATGGGGGTCACATTTTCTTT. This gives the protein CASSYGGHIFF.

In its sample, this clonotype was seen many times. V gene TRBV7-2 combines with J gene TRBJ1-3; D gene uncertain. Germline CDR1 and CDR2: SGHTA and FQGNSA. CDR3 length equals 14 residues. V lost 5 bases to trimming and J lost 5 bases, with 13 bases between them. The CDR3 here is CASSATPGRNTIYF. The CDR3 DNA is TGTGCCAGCAGCGCCACCCCTGGTAGAAACACCATATATTTT. Full variable domain (missing parts from reference TRBV7-2 and TRBJ1-3): GAGVSQSPSNKVTEKGKDVELRCDPISGHTALYWYRQSLGQGLEFLIYFQGNSAPDKSGLPSDRFSAERTGGSVSTLTIQRTQQEDSAVYLCASSATPGRNTIYFGEGSWLTVV.

There are many counts of this clonotype. The chain couples TRBV5-5 to TRBJ1-4; TRBD1 matches 9 bases. Trimming cost V 4 bases and J 5 bases; bases outside gene matches: 6. Germline V gene data show CDR1 as SGHKS and CDR2 as YYEKEE (reference sequence). The CDR3 loop spans 15 amino acids. Here the CDR3 reads CASSPPTGGNEKLFF. As DNA, the CDR3 is TGTGCCAGCAGCCCGCCGACAGGGGGAAATGAAAAACTGTTTTTT.

This clonotype occurred many times. This rearrangement joins TRBV5-1 to TRBJ1-6; D may be TRBD1 (5 bases). The V gene lost 4 bases and the J gene lost 8 bases, with 19 bases spanning the gap. This CDR3 is built from 16 residues. From germline, CDR1 is SGHRS and CDR2 YFSETQ. The CDR3, as DNA: TGCGCCAGCAGCGGAGGGGCGGGACGATATGATTCACCCCTCCACTTT. It encodes CASSGGAGRYDSPLHF. The variable domain in full, completed from reference TRBV5-1 and TRBJ1-6, reads KAGVTQTPRYLIKTRGQQVTLSCSPISGHRSVSWYQQTPGQGLQFLFEYFSETQRNKGNFPGRFSGRQFSNSRSEMNVSTLELGDSALYLCASSGGAGRYDSPLHFGNGTRLTVT.

Many counts were recorded for this clonotype. V usage is TRBV29-1 and J usage is TRBJ1-2, with D possibly being TRBD1 (5 bases). This CDR3 has 14 residues. V dropped 4 bases and J dropped 4 bases, with 16 bases sitting between them. Germline V gene data show CDR1 as SQVTM and CDR2 as ANQGSEA. The CDR3 DNA reads TGCAGCGTTGCGTCAGGGTATAAAGGCTATGGCTACACCTTC. Translating gives CSVASGYKGYGYTF.

There are many counts of this clonotype. V and J are TRBV20-1 and TRBJ2-1; possibly TRBD2 for D (6 bases). The germline gives CDR1 DFQATT, CDR2 SNEGSKA (reference sequence). V lost 6 bases, J lost 0 bases, and 15 bases lay in between. The CDR3 runs to 15 residues. CDR3 region: CSALGLSSSYNEQFF. The CDR3 nucleotides read TGCAGTGCGCTGGGACTTTCCAGCTCCTACAATGAGCAGTTCTTC.

This clonotype was seen at least ten times. The genes are TRBV20-1 and TRBJ2-1, with 8 nucleotides matching TRBD2. Germline CDR1 reads DFQATT; CDR2 reads SNEGSKA (reference sequence). The CDR3 is made up of 15 amino acids. The V segment lost 1 base and the J segment 5 bases; nucleotides outside the gene matches: 7. The CDR3 DNA reads TGCAGTGCTAGAGCGGATGCGGGGGGCCACAATGAGCAGTTCTTC. The encoded protein is CSARADAGGHNEQFF.

This clonotype was seen ten or more times. This rearrangement joins TRBV12-3 or TRBV12-4 to TRBJ2-7, with 11 bases identical to TRBD2. V trimming: 6 bases; J trimming: 9 bases; junction bases outside the gene matches: 4. The CDR3 spans 12 residues. The CDR3 loop reads CASSPTSGVQYF. The CDR3, as DNA: TGTGCCAGCAGCCCGACTAGCGGGGTGCAGTACTTC.

In this sample, this clonotype turned up many times. The chain employs TRBV12-3 or TRBV12-4 and TRBJ2-7; weak D call: TRBD1 (5 bases). Trimming shortened V by 5 bases and J by 2 bases, and 13 bases separated the two germline ends. CDR3 length: 14 residues. CDR3 nucleotide sequence: TGTGCCAGCAGTGACAGTTTACCCCCCTACGAGCAGTACGTC. Protein product: CASSDSLPPYEQYV.

There are many counts of this clonotype. CDR3 nucleotide sequence: TGTGCCAGCAGCCACTGGGGACAGGGGAATGAAAAACTGTTTTTT. Its protein product is CASSHWGQGNEKLFF. V and J are TRBV3-1 and TRBJ1-4, with 10 nucleotides matching TRBD1. The germline gives CDR1 LGHDT, CDR2 YNNKEL (reference sequence). J gave up 5 bases and V 3 bases, and 3 bases lay outside the gene matches. This CDR3 has 15 residues.

Within the sample, this clonotype is medium-sized. The genes are TRBV29-1 and TRBJ1-4, with TRBD1 identical over 7 bases. CDR1 and CDR2 (germline): SQVTM, ANQGSEA. The CDR3 contains 13 residues. Unmatched junction bases numbered 7, after V lost 5 bases and J lost 7 bases. For the CDR3, the DNA is TGCAGCGTTAGGGACAGCGGAGGTGAAAAACTGTTTTTT. Protein product: CSVRDSGGEKLFF.

This clonotype was seen ten or more times. In DNA, the CDR3 is TGCGCCAGCAGCGCAGACAGGGTTGATGGCTACACCTTC. Amino acid sequence: CASSADRVDGYTF. The chain employs TRBV5-1 and TRBJ1-2, with 7 bases identical to TRBD1. Germline V gene lookup returns CDR1 SGHRS and CDR2 YFSETQ. The CDR3 is made up of 13 amino acids. After removal of 4 bases from V and 6 bases from J, the junction contained 6 bases not matched to a gene.

This clonotype was found many times. The rearrangement links TRBV20-1 to TRBJ2-7; a weak D match, TRBD2 (5 bases). From germline, CDR1 is DFQATT and CDR2 SNEGSKA (reference sequence). The CDR3 is 13 residues long. V was trimmed by 5 bases and J by 5 bases, leaving 16 bases between them. Written as DNA, the CDR3 is TGCAGTGCTCCTCCCCCGGGGTCCAACGAGCAGTACGTC. It codes for CSAPPPGSNEQYV.

This clonotype was detected many times. The chain carries TRBV4-3 and TRBJ2-1, with D maybe TRBD1 (5 bases). This CDR3 is built from 16 residues. CDR1 and CDR2 (germline): LGHNA, YSLEER. The V end was cut by 2 bases, the J end by 0 bases, with 11 bases between. The chain's CDR3 is CASSQTSGLSYNEQFF. CDR3 sequence (DNA): TGCGCCAGCAGCCAAACGTCAGGGCTCTCCTACAATGAGCAGTTCTTC.

In its sample, this clonotype was seen many times. The CDR3 sequence: CASSERAGEGYGYTF. In DNA, the CDR3 is TGTGCCAGCAGTGAAAGGGCAGGGGAAGGCTATGGCTACACCTTC. The chain is built from TRBV2 and TRBJ1-2; D might be TRBD1 (6 bases). CDR3 length: 15 residues. The ends were cut back, 2 bases at V and 4 bases at J, with 14 bases in the middle. Germline-derived CDR1 and CDR2 are SNHLY and FYNNEI.

This clonotype has ten or more counts. The rearrangement links TRBV5-4 to TRBJ1-6; 7 positions match TRBD1. The CDR3 is 16 residues long. Trimming cost V 4 bases and J 7 bases; bases outside gene matches: 11. Per germline, CDR1 SGHNT and CDR2 YYREEE (reference sequence). The CDR3 DNA reads TGTGCCAGCAGCGTAAGGCCCGGGACAGTGAATTCACCCCTCCACTTT. Residues: CASSVRPGTVNSPLHF.

In its sample, this clonotype is medium-sized. The J gene is TRBJ1-4, the V gene TRBV5-6, with 9 bases fitting TRBD1. The V and J ends lost 4 bases and 3 bases, in that order; junction bases with no gene match: 7. Germline V gene sequence: CDR1 SGHDT, CDR2 YYEEEE. The CDR3 is made up of 16 amino acids. The CDR3 coding sequence is TGTGCCAGCAGCCTACTACAGGGGGCAGCTAATGAAAAACTGTTTTTT. This encodes CASSLLQGAANEKLFF.

The table lists this clonotype with many counts. The V gene is TRBV7-2, the J gene TRBJ2-3; no firm D call. The germline gives CDR1 SGHTA, CDR2 FQGNSA. CDR3 size: 12 residues. V lost 1 base and J 10 bases, leaving 9 bases between the germline ends. The chain's CDR3 is CASSLETLAQYF. The CDR3 DNA sequence: TGTGCCAGCAGCTTAGAAACTTTGGCGCAGTATTTT.

This clonotype was detected ten times or more. V is TRBV7-9 and J is TRBJ2-7; TRBD1 agrees at 9 bases. V trimming: 5 bases; J trimming: 2 bases; junction bases outside the gene matches: 7. From germline, CDR1 is SEHNR and CDR2 FQNEAQ (reference sequence). The CDR3 covers 15 residues. In nucleotides, the CDR3 is TGTGCCAGCAGCACCGGGACAGGGTATACCTACGAGCAGTACTTC. Protein sequence: CASSTGTGYTYEQYF.

This clonotype was observed at least ten times. V is TRBV12-3 or TRBV12-4 and J is TRBJ1-3; D gene ambiguous. The CDR3 has 17 residues. V was pared by 2 bases and J by 0 bases, with 14 bases between. This CDR3 reads CASSLTPPTHSGNTIYF. CDR3 coding DNA: TGTGCCAGCAGTTTAACCCCTCCAACACACTCTGGAAACACCATATATTTT.

Ten or more counts support this clonotype. The chain uses TRBV20-1 and TRBJ1-2, with D maybe TRBD1 (5 bases). V was shortened by 6 bases and J by 7 bases, with 12 bases between the two germline ends. Germline V gene sequence: CDR1 DFQATT, CDR2 SNEGSKA (reference sequence). The CDR3 consists of 11 residues. CDR3: CSAREGPGYTF. In DNA form, the CDR3 reads TGCAGTGCCAGGGAGGGGCCTGGCTACACCTTC.

There are many counts of this clonotype. The rearrangement links TRBV7-2 to TRBJ2-1, with 10 bases aligning to TRBD2. The CDR3 has 14 residues. The J segment lost 10 bases and the V segment lost 5 bases, leaving 8 bases of the junction unmatched. Germline CDR1 and CDR2: SGHTA and FQGNSA. The CDR3 spells CASSPERGGREQFF. The CDR3, as DNA: TGTGCCAGCAGCCCCGAGCGGGGGGGCCGCGAGCAGTTCTTC. Supplemented by reference TRBV7-2 and TRBJ2-1, the full variable domain reads GAGVSQSPSNKVTEKGKDVELRCDPISGHTALYWYRQSLGQGLEFLIYFQGNSAPDKSGLPSDRFSAERTGGSVSTLTIQRTQQEDSAVYLCASSPERGGREQFFGPGTRLTVL.

This clonotype was counted ten times or more. The chain couples TRBV5-6 to TRBJ2-3; D perhaps matches TRBD2 (5 bases). V was trimmed by 4 bases and J by 6 bases, leaving 21 bases between them. Germline V gene sequence: CDR1 SGHDT, CDR2 YYEEEE. The CDR3 totals 16 residues. CDR3 nucleotide sequence: TGTGCCAGCAGCAACGAGCGGCGGGTGAACGGGGATACGCAGTATTTT. Protein product: CASSNERRVNGDTQYF.

This clonotype was counted ten times or more. The V call is TRBV4-1, the J call TRBJ1-5; possibly TRBD1 for D (5 bases). This CDR3 comprises 14 residues. With 5 bases removed from V and 2 bases from J, the gap between germline ends came to 10 bases. Germline CDR1 is MGHRA and CDR2 is YSYEKL. CDR3 nucleotides: TGCGCCAGCAGCTCCTTACAGGGCAATCAGCCCCAGCATTTT. Protein: CASSSLQGNQPQHF.

This clonotype was found many times. The chain joins TRBV18 to TRBJ2-7; perhaps D is TRBD1 or TRBD2 (6 bases each). V was trimmed by 1 base and J by 6 bases, leaving 13 bases between them. The germline CDR1 and CDR2 sequences are KGHSH and LQKENI. The CDR3 runs to 14 residues. In nucleotides, the CDR3 is TGTGCCAGCTCACCACGGGGGGCAGTCGGCGAGCAGTACGTC. Its translation: CASSPRGAVGEQYV.

This clonotype was counted at least ten times. V is TRBV12-3 or TRBV12-4 and J is TRBJ2-4, with 8 bases that match TRBD2. V gave up 3 bases and J gave up 4 bases; unmatched junction bases: 5. The CDR3 consists of 15 residues. The CDR3 sequence: CASSLAGGLKNIQYF. The CDR3 DNA follows: TGTGCCAGCAGTTTGGCGGGGGGCTTAAAAAACATTCAGTACTTC.